This T cell receptor beta chain was found in a study of T cells after yellow fever vaccination. Whole-study findings and limits: Most clones from primary vaccination were detected again post-booster (about 96% CD4, 88% CD8). Repertoires sorted by FACS could include abundant clonotypes that are contaminants from the bulk population.

There are many counts of this clonotype. Its cognate antigen is unknown. At one boundary the junction diverges from the germline segment, which might be a read error. Germline V gene lookup returns CDR1 SSHAT and CDR2 FNYEAQ (reference sequence). This CDR3 contains 14 residues. MiXCR, run by TCRdb on the 5' RACE reads, gives a single entry per CDR3 protein. The table records roughly 150,000 distinct CDR3 sequences, about 6.9% of them present only once. The clonotype comes from a man aged 25-45 years who received the YFV17D yellow fever vaccine. The input for sequencing was CD4+ T cells sorted from PBMCs, taken 10 days after the yellow fever booster vaccination. The chain uses TRBV7-7 and TRBJ2-5; 7 positions agree with TRBD1. The CDR3 here is CASSSRGTQETQYF. As DNA, the CDR3 is TGTGCTAGCAGCTCCAGGGGGACCCAAGAGACCCAGTACTTC.